A selection of T cell receptor beta chains follows, all from one sample in a study of blood T cell repertoires in COVID-19. Some clones are missing from TCRdb's copy, which holds only in-frame ones; the method was immunoSEQ multiplex PCR. The sample has just under 300,000 clones, about 88% seen once. What was sequenced was peripheral blood. Receptor source: a man aged 65 to 85 with acute or convalescent COVID-19. CDR3s include the opening cysteine and the closing phenylalanine or tryptophan. Fields, in order: V gene, D gene, J gene, clone size, CDR3 DNA, CDR3 protein. The D gene is left open where the match is weak. The size of a clone is reported for some rows only, either as once, few or many, or as a class for expanded clones.

v_call: TRBV10-2; d_call: TRBD1; j_call: TRBJ2-2; clone_size: NA; cdr3_nt: TGCGCCACCTTAGAGAGGGGGCCGGCCGGGGAGCTGTTTTTT; cdr3_aa: CATLERGPAGELFF
v_call: TRBV6-2/TRBV6-3; d_call: NA; j_call: TRBJ2-7; clone_size: NA; cdr3_nt: TGTGCCAGCAGCCACAACGAGCAGTACTTC; cdr3_aa: CASSHNEQYF
v_call: TRBV19; d_call: NA; j_call: TRBJ2-3; clone_size: NA; cdr3_nt: TGTGCCAGTAGTAGTAGTCAGGGGTCTCTAGCCCGTTTT; cdr3_aa: CASSSSQGSLARF
v_call: TRBV5-4; d_call: NA; j_call: TRBJ2-1; clone_size: NA; cdr3_nt: TGTGCCAGCAGCTTGGATATGGCCCCGAACAATGAGCAGTTCTTC; cdr3_aa: CASSLDMAPNNEQFF
v_call: TRBV10-1; d_call: NA; j_call: TRBJ2-5; clone_size: NA; cdr3_nt: TGCGCCAGCAGTGACCTGGTGAGGGCGCGGGGTGAGACCCAGTACTTC; cdr3_aa: CASSDLVRARGETQYF
v_call: TRBV30; d_call: NA; j_call: TRBJ2-7; clone_size: NA; cdr3_nt: TGTGCCTGGAGGGGAGGGTCGGGGGGCGGTTCCGAGCAGTACTTC; cdr3_aa: CAWRGGSGGGSEQYF
v_call: TRBV20-1; d_call: TRBD1; j_call: TRBJ2-2; clone_size: NA; cdr3_nt: TGCAGTGCTAGTAGCAGGGGGCGCGAGGAGCTGTTTTTT; cdr3_aa: CSASSRGREELFF
v_call: TRBV2; d_call: NA; j_call: TRBJ2-2; clone_size: NA; cdr3_nt: TGTGCCAGCAGAAGGGGTTTAAACACCGGGGAGCTGTTTTTT; cdr3_aa: CASRRGLNTGELFF
v_call: TRBV10-2; d_call: TRBD1; j_call: TRBJ1-2; clone_size: NA; cdr3_nt: TGCGCCAGCAGTGAGCTGGACAGGAGGGCTCGCTACACCTTC; cdr3_aa: CASSELDRRARYTF
v_call: TRBV3-1/TRBV3-2; d_call: TRBD2; j_call: TRBJ2-5; clone_size: NA; cdr3_nt: TGTGCCAGCAGCCAAGCTAGCGGGGGGCAGGAGACCCAGTACTTC; cdr3_aa: CASSQASGGQETQYF
v_call: TRBV5-6; d_call: TRBD1; j_call: TRBJ1-5; clone_size: NA; cdr3_nt: TGTGCCAGCAGCTGGGGGGGACAGGGAAGCAATCAGCCCCAGCATTTT; cdr3_aa: CASSWGGQGSNQPQHF
v_call: TRBV2; d_call: TRBD1; j_call: TRBJ1-6; clone_size: NA; cdr3_nt: TGTGCCAGCAGTGCTCGTACAGGGGGCGAGGGTTCACCCCTCCACTTT; cdr3_aa: CASSARTGGEGSPLHF
v_call: TRBV7-9; d_call: NA; j_call: TRBJ1-1; clone_size: once; cdr3_nt: TGTGCCAGCAGCTTATCCGGGACACCTGAAGCTTTCTTT; cdr3_aa: CASSLSGTPEAFF
v_call: TRBV18; d_call: NA; j_call: TRBJ2-3; clone_size: few; cdr3_nt: TGTGCCAGCTCAACGTCAGGGACACCAGATACGCAGTATTTT; cdr3_aa: CASSTSGTPDTQYF
v_call: TRBV25-1; d_call: NA; j_call: TRBJ1-1; clone_size: NA; cdr3_nt: TGTGCCAGCAGACCTCGGGGGGTGGCAAACACTGAAGCTTTCTTT; cdr3_aa: CASRPRGVANTEAFF
v_call: TRBV27; d_call: TRBD1; j_call: TRBJ2-6; clone_size: few; cdr3_nt: TGTGCCAGCAGTGGACAGGGTCTGATGGTTTCTGGGGCCAACGTCCTGACTTTC; cdr3_aa: CASSGQGLMVSGANVLTF
v_call: TRBV7-2; d_call: NA; j_call: TRBJ2-1; clone_size: NA; cdr3_nt: TGTGCCAGCAGCTTAGCGGGGGCTGTCTACAATGAGCAGTTCTTC; cdr3_aa: CASSLAGAVYNEQFF
v_call: TRBV28; d_call: NA; j_call: TRBJ2-2; clone_size: once; cdr3_nt: TGTGCCAGCAGTTTTGCGGGTGGTTACACCGGGGAGCTGTTTTTT; cdr3_aa: CASSFAGGYTGELFF
v_call: TRBV27; d_call: TRBD1; j_call: TRBJ2-7; clone_size: NA; cdr3_nt: TGTGCCAGCAGTAGGGACAGGGTGAGTGGCGAGCAGTACTTC; cdr3_aa: CASSRDRVSGEQYF
v_call: TRBV28; d_call: NA; j_call: TRBJ2-7; clone_size: many; cdr3_nt: TGTGCCAGCAGTTTGGGGGGATATCTAAACGAGCAGTACTTC; cdr3_aa: CASSLGGYLNEQYF
v_call: TRBV7-9; d_call: TRBD2; j_call: TRBJ2-1; clone_size: NA; cdr3_nt: TGTGCCAGCAGCTCAGCGGGAGGCCCTCCCCACCACAATGAGCAGTTCTTC; cdr3_aa: CASSSAGGPPHHNEQFF
v_call: TRBV5-1; d_call: TRBD1; j_call: TRBJ2-7; clone_size: NA; cdr3_nt: TGCGCCAGCAGACGACAGGGGAACTACGAGCAGTACTTC; cdr3_aa: CASRRQGNYEQYF
v_call: TRBV5-1; d_call: TRBD1; j_call: TRBJ2-7; clone_size: once; cdr3_nt: TGCGCCAGCAGCTTGGTTGTAGGGGGCTGGGACACGGCTTACGAGCAGTACTTC; cdr3_aa: CASSLVVGGWDTAYEQYF
v_call: TRBV11-3; d_call: TRBD2; j_call: TRBJ2-4; clone_size: once; cdr3_nt: TGTGCCAGCAGCCAGCGAGGGGAGGGCATTCAGTACTTC; cdr3_aa: CASSQRGEGIQYF
v_call: TRBV5-1; d_call: TRBD2; j_call: TRBJ2-1; clone_size: NA; cdr3_nt: TGCGCCAGCAGCTTGGAATTAGCGGGAGGGGGTTTGCAGTTCTTC; cdr3_aa: CASSLELAGGGLQFF
v_call: TRBV3-1/TRBV3-2; d_call: NA; j_call: TRBJ1-4; clone_size: NA; cdr3_nt: TGTGCCAGCAGCCCTTTCCGAACAGGGAGTAATGAAAAACTGTTTTTT; cdr3_aa: CASSPFRTGSNEKLFF
v_call: TRBV6-2/TRBV6-3; d_call: TRBD2; j_call: TRBJ2-1; clone_size: NA; cdr3_nt: TGTGCCAGCAGCCCTCCTAGCGGGAGGAACAATGAGCAGTTCTTC; cdr3_aa: CASSPPSGRNNEQFF